The clone carrying this T cell receptor beta chain appeared many times. Its antigen remains unknown. This sample stems from a study of T-cell memory formation after mild COVID-19. Findings and limits, study-wide: Contracting clones, day 15 to 85, had balanced CD4/CD8, and later expanders favored CD4+. Some SARS-CoV-2-responding clones were already detected in memory before infection.

TCRdb used MiXCR to reprocess the 5' RACE reads, holding one entry per CDR3 protein. The table shows more than 15,000 distinct CDR3 sequences, with approximately 23% occurring only once. The sequenced sample was PBMCs or a T cell subset sorted from them (not recorded which). This clonotype was sampled from a man aged 18 to 29 who had mild COVID-19 (a few samples of this study predate the infection). Cell type and time point are not known.

CDR3 sequence (DNA): TGTGCCAGCAGCGCCGGGACAGGGTGGGGGTTTGATTCACCCCTCCACTTT. It codes for CASSAGTGWGFDSPLHF. V and J are TRBV6-5 and TRBJ1-6, with 9 bases aligning to TRBD1. This CDR3 region has 17 residues. Per the germline V gene, CDR1 is MNHEY and CDR2 is SVGAGI. After removal of 6 bases from V and 8 bases from J, the junction contained 14 bases not matched to a gene.